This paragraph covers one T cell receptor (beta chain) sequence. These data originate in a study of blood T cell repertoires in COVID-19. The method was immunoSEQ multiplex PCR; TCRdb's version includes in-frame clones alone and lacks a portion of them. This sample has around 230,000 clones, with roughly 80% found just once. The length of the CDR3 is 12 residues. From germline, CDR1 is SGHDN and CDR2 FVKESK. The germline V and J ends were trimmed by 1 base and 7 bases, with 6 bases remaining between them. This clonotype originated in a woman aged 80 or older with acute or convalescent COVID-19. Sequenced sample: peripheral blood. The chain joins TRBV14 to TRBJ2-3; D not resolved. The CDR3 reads CASSQGPNTQYF. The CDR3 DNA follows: TGTGCCAGCAGCCAAGGGCCCAATACGCAGTATTTT.